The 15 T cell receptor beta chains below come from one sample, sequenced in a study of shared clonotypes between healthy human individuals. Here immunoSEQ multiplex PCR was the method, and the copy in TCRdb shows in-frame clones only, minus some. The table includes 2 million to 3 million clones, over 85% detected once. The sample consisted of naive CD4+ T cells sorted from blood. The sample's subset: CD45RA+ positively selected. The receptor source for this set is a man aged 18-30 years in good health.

The CDR3 sequence: CASSPGGGRSTEAFF. CDR3 DNA sequence: TGTGCCAGCAGCCCGGGCGGGGGGAGGAGCACTGAAGCTTTCTTT. V gene TRBV9 combines with J gene TRBJ1-1; D possibly corresponds to TRBD1 (5 bases). The V end was cut by 4 bases, the J end by 4 bases, with 17 bases between. CDR1 and CDR2 (germline): SGDLS, YYNGEE. The CDR3 has 15 residues.

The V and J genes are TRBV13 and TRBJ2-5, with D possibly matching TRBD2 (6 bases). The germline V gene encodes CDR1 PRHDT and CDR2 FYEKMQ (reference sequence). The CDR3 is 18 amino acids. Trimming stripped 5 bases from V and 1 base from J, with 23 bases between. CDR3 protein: CASSTAGSVGGIQETQYF. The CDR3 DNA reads TGTGCCAGCAGCACCGCAGGTTCGGTCGGGGGTATCCAAGAGACCCAGTACTTC.

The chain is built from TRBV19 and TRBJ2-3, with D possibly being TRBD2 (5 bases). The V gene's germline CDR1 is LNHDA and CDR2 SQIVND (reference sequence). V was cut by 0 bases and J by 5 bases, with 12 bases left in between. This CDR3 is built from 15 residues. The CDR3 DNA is TGTGCCAGTAGTATAGATGGGAGCGGTGGAGATACGCAGTATTTT. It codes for CASSIDGSGGDTQYF.

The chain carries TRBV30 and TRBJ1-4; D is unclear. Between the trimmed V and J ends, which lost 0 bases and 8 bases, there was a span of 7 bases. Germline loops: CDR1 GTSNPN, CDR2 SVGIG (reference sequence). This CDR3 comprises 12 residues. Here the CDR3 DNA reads TGTGCCTGGAGTGTGACCCGGGAAAAACTGTTTTTT. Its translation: CAWSVTREKLFF.

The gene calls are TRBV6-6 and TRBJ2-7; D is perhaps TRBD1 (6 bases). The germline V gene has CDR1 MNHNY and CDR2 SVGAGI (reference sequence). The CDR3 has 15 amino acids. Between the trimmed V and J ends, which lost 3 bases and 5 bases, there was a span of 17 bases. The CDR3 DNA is TGTGCCAGCAGTTATGGGTTACAGGGAACGCACGAGCAGTACTTC. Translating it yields CASSYGLQGTHEQYF.

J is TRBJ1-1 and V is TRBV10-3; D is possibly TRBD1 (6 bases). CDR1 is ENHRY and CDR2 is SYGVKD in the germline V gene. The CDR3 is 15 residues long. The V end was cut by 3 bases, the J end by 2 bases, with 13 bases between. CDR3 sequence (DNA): TGTGCCATCAGTGATCCCGGGGGCAGCAACACTGAAGCTTTCTTT. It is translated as CAISDPGGSNTEAFF.

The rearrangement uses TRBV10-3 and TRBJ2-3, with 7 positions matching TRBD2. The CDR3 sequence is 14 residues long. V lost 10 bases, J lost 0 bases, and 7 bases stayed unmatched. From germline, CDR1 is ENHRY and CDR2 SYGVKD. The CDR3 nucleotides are TGTGCCACCCAAAGCGGGGCTAGCACAGATACGCAGTATTTT. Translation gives CATQSGASTDTQYF.

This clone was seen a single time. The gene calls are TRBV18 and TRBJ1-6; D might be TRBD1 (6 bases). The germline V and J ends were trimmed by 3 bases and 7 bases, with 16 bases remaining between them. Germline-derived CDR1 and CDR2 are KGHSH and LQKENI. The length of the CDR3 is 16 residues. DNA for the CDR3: TGTGCCAGCTCACCGAACAGACAGGCCCTAAATTCACCCCTCCACTTT. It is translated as CASSPNRQALNSPLHF.

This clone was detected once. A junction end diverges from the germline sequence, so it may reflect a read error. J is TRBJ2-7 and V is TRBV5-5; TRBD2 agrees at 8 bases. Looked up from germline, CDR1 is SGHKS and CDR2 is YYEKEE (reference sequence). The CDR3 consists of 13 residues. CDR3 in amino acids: CATSGGISGEQYF. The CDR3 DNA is TGTGCCACCAGCGGGGGTATTTCCGGCGAGCAGTACTTC.

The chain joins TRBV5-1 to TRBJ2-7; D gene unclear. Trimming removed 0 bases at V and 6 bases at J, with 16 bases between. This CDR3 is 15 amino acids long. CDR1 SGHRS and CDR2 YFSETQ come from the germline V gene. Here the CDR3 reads CASSLDRVGPVEQYF. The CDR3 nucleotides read TGCGCCAGCAGCTTGGACCGGGTCGGGCCTGTCGAGCAGTACTTC.

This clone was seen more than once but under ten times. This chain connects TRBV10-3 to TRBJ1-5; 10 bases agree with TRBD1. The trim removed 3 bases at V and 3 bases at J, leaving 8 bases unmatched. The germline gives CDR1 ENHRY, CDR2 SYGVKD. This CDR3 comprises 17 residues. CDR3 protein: CAISDKQGTGDNQPQHF. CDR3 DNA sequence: TGTGCCATCAGTGATAAGCAGGGGACAGGGGACAATCAGCCCCAGCATTTT.

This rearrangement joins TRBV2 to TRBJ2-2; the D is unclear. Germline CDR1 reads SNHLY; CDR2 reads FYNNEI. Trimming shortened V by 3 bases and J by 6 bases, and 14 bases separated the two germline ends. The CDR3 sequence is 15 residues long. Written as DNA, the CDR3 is TGTGCCAGCAGTGAGTTTGGGCTGAAGGCCGGGGAGCTGTTTTTT. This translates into CASSEFGLKAGELFF.

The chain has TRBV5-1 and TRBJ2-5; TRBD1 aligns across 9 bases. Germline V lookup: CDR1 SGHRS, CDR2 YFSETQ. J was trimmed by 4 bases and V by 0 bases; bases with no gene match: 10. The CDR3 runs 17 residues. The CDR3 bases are TGCGCCAGCAGCTTGGGGCACGGGACAGGGTTTTCAGAGACCCAGTACTTC. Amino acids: CASSLGHGTGFSETQYF.

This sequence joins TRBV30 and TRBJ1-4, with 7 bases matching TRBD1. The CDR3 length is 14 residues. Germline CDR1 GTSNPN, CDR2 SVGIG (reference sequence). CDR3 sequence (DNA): TGTGCTAGGAGTGCACAGGGGCCTAATGAAAAACTGTTTTTT. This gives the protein CARSAQGPNEKLFF.

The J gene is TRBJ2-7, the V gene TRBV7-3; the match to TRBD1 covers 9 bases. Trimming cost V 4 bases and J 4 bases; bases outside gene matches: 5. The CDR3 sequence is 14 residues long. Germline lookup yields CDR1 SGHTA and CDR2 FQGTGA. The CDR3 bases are TGTGCCAGCAGCTCACGGACAGGGGAATACGAGCAGTACTTC. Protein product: CASSSRTGEYEQYF.